The 24 T cell receptor beta chains listed next were all sequenced from one sample in a study of CD8+CD57+ T cells in acquired aplastic anemia. Profiles of TCR beta VDJ and CDR3 were generated from a genomic DNA template. TCRdb ran MiXCR on the reads and lists one entry per CDR3 protein. The data hold 50,000 or so distinct CDR3 sequences, with 57% observed a single time. Patients sequenced had flow cytometry evidence of CD8+CD57+ cell expansion. The sequenced sample consisted of sorted CD4+, CD8+, or CD8+CD57+ T cells (not recorded which) from PBMCs. These TCRs come from a human donor with aplastic anemia.

The genes are TRBV10-3 and TRBJ1-1, with 9 bases fitting TRBD1. With 6 bases clipped from V and 4 bases from J, the junction kept 6 bases outside the gene matches. This CDR3 region has 14 residues. The germline V gene encodes CDR1 ENHRY and CDR2 SYGVKD. In DNA form, the CDR3 reads TGTGCCATCAGGAGGGACAGGGAGGGCACTGAAGCTTTCTTT. Encoded protein: CAIRRDREGTEAFF.

This clonotype came up once. The rearrangement links TRBV19 to TRBJ1-2; 7 bases match TRBD1. The CDR3 contains 15 residues. CDR1 LNHDA and CDR2 SQIVND come from the germline V gene (reference sequence). V lost 5 bases and J lost 4; bases outside the gene matches: 10. The CDR3 protein is CASSPPGQLGYGYTF. CDR3 nucleotides: TGTGCCAGTAGTCCTCCGGGACAGCTGGGCTATGGCTACACCTTC.

Comment on this clonotype: At one boundary the junction diverges from the germline segment, which might be a read error. The rearrangement uses TRBV28 and TRBJ1-3; perhaps TRBD1 as D (5 bases). The CDR3 totals 18 residues. The germline CDR1 and CDR2 sequences are MDHEN and SYDVKM. For the CDR3, the DNA is TGTGCCAGCAGCTTGGTCGGGGACGGCTTAACCGATGGAGACACCATATATTTT. It is translated as CASSLVGDGLTDGDTIYF.

This clonotype appeared a few times. The V call is TRBV10-2, the J call TRBJ2-7, with D possibly TRBD2 on 6 matching bases. This CDR3 region has 16 residues. The germline V gene has CDR1 WSHSY and CDR2 SAAADI. V was shortened by 0 bases and J by 4 bases, with 16 bases between the two germline ends. This CDR3 is CASSESESGRGYEQYV. The CDR3 DNA reads TGCGCCAGCAGTGAGTCGGAGAGTGGCCGGGGGTACGAGCAGTACGTC.

This clonotype occurred many times. The chain uses TRBV11-2 and TRBJ1-5, with D unclear. V was trimmed by 0 bases and J by 0 bases, leaving 9 bases between them. The CDR3 covers 16 residues. Germline V gene data show CDR1 as SGHAT and CDR2 as FQNNGV. The CDR3 nucleotides are TGTGCCAGCAGCTTAGATTCTGGATATAGCAATCAGCCCCAGCATTTT. Residues: CASSLDSGYSNQPQHF.

The sample holds a few counts of this clonotype. The rearrangement uses TRBV2 and TRBJ2-1, with TRBD1 matching over 8 bases. The CDR3 loop spans 13 amino acids. The ends lost 9 bases at V and 15 bases at J; junction bases unmatched: 16. Germline CDR1 and CDR2: SNHLY and FYNNEI. The CDR3 loop is CASTLGGTGGSFF. The CDR3 DNA reads as TGTGCCAGTACTCTTGGGGGTACAGGGGGGTCGTTCTTC.

The CDR3 region has the DNA TGCAGCGTTGGGGATTGGGCTCAGCCCCAGCATTTT. Its translation is CSVGDWAQPQHF. This sequence joins TRBV29-1 and TRBJ1-5; D gene unclear. The V and J ends lost 4 bases and 6 bases respectively, with 10 bases between them. The V gene's germline CDR1 is SQVTM and CDR2 ANQGSEA. The length of the CDR3 is 12 residues. Drawing the rest from reference TRBV29-1 and TRBJ1-5, the complete variable domain is SAVISQKPSRDICQRGTSLTIQCQVDSQVTMMFWYRQQPGQSLTLIATANQGSEATYESGFVIDKFPISRPNLTFSTLTVSNMSPEDSSIYLCSVGDWAQPQHFGDGTRLSIL.

The sample holds many counts of this clonotype. One junction end disagrees with the germline gene, perhaps due to a read error. CDR3 amino acids: CASGQDFENQPQHF. CDR3 DNA: TGTGCCAGCGGCCAAGATTTCGAGAATCAGCCCCAGCATTTT. The chain is built from TRBV4-2 and TRBJ1-5; D unresolved. Germline loops: CDR1 LGHNA, CDR2 YNFKEQ. The CDR3 spans 14 residues.

CDR3 sequence: CASSLVGQGNEKLFF. Written as DNA, the CDR3 is TGTGCCAGCAGCTTGGTGGGACAGGGGAATGAAAAACTGTTTTTT. The rearrangement joins TRBV5-5 to TRBJ1-4; 10 bases map to TRBD1. CDR3 length: 15 amino acids. Trimming removed 0 bases from V and 5 bases from J; junction bases left unmatched: 1. The germline V gene has CDR1 SGHKS and CDR2 YYEKEE (reference sequence).

This clonotype occurred many times. The chain recombines TRBV10-1 with TRBJ2-2; 7 nucleotides agree with TRBD1. The CDR3 length is 14 residues. CDR1 and CDR2 from the germline V gene are WNHNN and SYGVQD (reference sequence). V was clipped by 9 bases and J by 3 bases; unmatched bases: 7. CDR3 protein: CARTQGVHTGELFF. The DNA of the CDR3 is TGCGCCAGGACCCAGGGGGTTCACACCGGGGAGCTGTTTTTT.

The chain joins TRBV6-1 to TRBJ1-1; unclear D gene. CDR3 length: 13 residues. From germline, CDR1 is MNHNS and CDR2 SASEGT. Trimming left V 3 bases short and J 4 bases short, with 9 bases between. The CDR3: CASSEYDTTEAFF. The CDR3 DNA is TGTGCCAGCAGTGAGTACGATACCACTGAAGCTTTCTTT.

V usage is TRBV7-9 and J usage is TRBJ2-3, with a possible D match to TRBD2 (6 bases). The CDR3 runs to 14 residues. Germline CDR1 reads SEHNR; CDR2 reads FQNEAQ (reference sequence). Trimming took off 5 bases at V and 6 bases at J, with 15 bases between the two ends. CDR3 DNA sequence: TGTGCCAGCAGCATACACGAGACTAGGGATACGCAGTATTTT. Translating gives CASSIHETRDTQYF.

This chain links TRBV7-3 with TRBJ1-1, with TRBD1 matching over 8 bases. This CDR3 comprises 12 residues. Germline CDR1 is SGHTA and CDR2 is FQGTGA. J gave up 2 bases and V 8 bases, and 1 base lay outside the gene matches. The DNA for the CDR3 is TGTGCCAGCGGGACAGGAAACACTGAAGCTTTCTTT. Translating it yields CASGTGNTEAFF.

There are many counts of this clonotype. The V gene is TRBV27, the J gene TRBJ1-2, with TRBD1 identical over 7 bases. The junction had 4 bases not matched to a gene; V was cut back by 8 bases and J by 1 base. This CDR3 spans 13 amino acids. CDR1 and CDR2 (germline): MNHEY, SMNVEV (reference sequence). CDR3 DNA sequence: TGTGCCAGCCGGGACAGCATTAACTATGGCTACACCTTC. Translation: CASRDSINYGYTF.

This clonotype has just a few counts. Here the CDR3 omits its conserved ending phenylalanine or tryptophan, so a read error is the likely source. The V and J genes are TRBV5-8 and TRBJ2-2; maybe TRBD1 (6 bases). The CDR3 spans 15 residues. The V end lost 4 bases, the J end lost 7 bases, and 17 bases lay between the germline ends. Germline V lookup: CDR1 SGHTS, CDR2 YDEGEE. The CDR3 loop is CASSGNYRDNGELFC. In DNA form, the CDR3 reads TGTGCCAGCAGCGGGAACTACCGGGACAACGGGGAGCTGTTTTGT.

The CDR3 DNA reads as TGTGCCAGTAGTATGGAGGGCGGTAACTATGGCTACACCTTC. This sequence encodes CASSMEGGNYGYTF. The chain employs TRBV19 and TRBJ1-2; D is uncertain. CDR3 size: 14 residues. V lost 3 bases and J 1 base, leaving 9 bases between the germline ends. Per the germline V gene, CDR1 is LNHDA and CDR2 is SQIVND (reference sequence).

The rearrangement uses TRBV5-6 and TRBJ1-1; 8 nucleotides line up with TRBD1. Germline trimming cut 2 bases from V and 3 bases from J; bases unmatched to any gene: 6. Per germline, CDR1 SGHDT and CDR2 YYEEEE. This CDR3 is built from 15 residues. CDR3 sequence (DNA): TGTGCCAGCAGCTTCACACAGGGGGGCGACACTGAAGCTTTCTTT. This translates into CASSFTQGGDTEAFF.

This clonotype was counted many times. This sequence joins TRBV7-9 and TRBJ2-1; D gene uncertain. The germline gives CDR1 SEHNR, CDR2 FQNEAQ (reference sequence). The V end lost 5 bases, the J end lost 8 bases, and 16 bases lay between the germline ends. CDR3 length equals 14 residues. CDR3 DNA sequence: TGTGCCAGCAGCCCCCGCCCGCTAGGCGATGAGCAGTTCTTC. Amino acids: CASSPRPLGDEQFF.

This clonotype is medium-sized within its sample. The gene calls are TRBV24-1 and TRBJ2-7; no clear D. In germline, CDR1 is KGHDR, CDR2 SFDVKD. The CDR3 contains 14 residues. The V and J ends lost 2 bases and 0 bases respectively, with 7 bases between them. CDR3 region: CATSDSADSYEQYF. The CDR3 bases are TGTGCCACCAGTGATTCGGCAGACTCCTACGAGCAGTACTTC.

The sample holds many counts of this clonotype. The rearrangement uses TRBV7-9 and TRBJ2-1; the D is unclear. Germline V gene sequence: CDR1 SEHNR, CDR2 FQNEAQ (reference sequence). Between the trimmed V and J ends, which lost 3 bases and 1 base, there was a span of 7 bases. The CDR3 covers 14 residues. The CDR3 sequence is CASSFSGSYNEQFF. The CDR3 DNA is TGTGCCAGCAGCTTCTCTGGATCCTACAATGAGCAGTTCTTC. Looking up the rest from reference TRBV7-9 and TRBJ2-1 gives the full variable domain: DTGVSQNPRHKITKRGQNVTFRCDPISEHNRLYWYRQTLGQGPEFLTYFQNEAQLEKSRLLSDRFSAERPKGSFSTLEIQRTEQGDSAMYLCASSFSGSYNEQFFGPGTRLTVL.

The genes are TRBV10-3 and TRBJ2-5, with D possibly TRBD2 on 5 matching bases. This CDR3 has 14 residues. CDR1 and CDR2 from the germline V gene are ENHRY and SYGVKD. Trimming removed 2 bases from V and 2 bases from J, with 9 bases in between. The CDR3 loop reads CAISEGAEQETQYF. The CDR3 DNA follows: TGTGCCATCAGTGAGGGAGCGGAACAAGAGACCCAGTACTTC.

This clonotype has ten or more counts. V is TRBV9 and J is TRBJ2-5; D call uncertain. V was pared by 4 bases and J by 7 bases, with 11 bases between. CDR1 and CDR2 (germline): SGDLS, YYNGEE. The CDR3 loop spans 12 amino acids. The CDR3 DNA sequence: TGTGCCAGCAGCCCCGATGTTGGGACCCAGTACTTC. Its protein is CASSPDVGTQYF.

This clonotype was seen repeatedly, ten times or more. In DNA, the CDR3 is TGTGCCAGCAGTAACCGGGACAGGAATAAACAAGAGACCCAGTACTTC. Encoded protein: CASSNRDRNKQETQYF. The chain employs TRBV12-3 or TRBV12-4 and TRBJ2-5; the match to TRBD1 covers 8 bases. V gave up 5 bases and J gave up 2 bases; unmatched junction bases: 10. There are 16 residues in the CDR3.

The chain uses TRBV2 and TRBJ2-3; D may be TRBD1 (5 bases). Germline values: CDR1 SNHLY, CDR2 FYNNEI. The CDR3 consists of 14 residues. The V gene lost 0 bases and the J gene lost 5 bases, with 9 bases spanning the gap. The CDR3 region is CASSEAGQGDTQYF. Written as DNA, the CDR3 is TGTGCCAGCAGTGAAGCGGGGCAAGGAGATACGCAGTATTTT.